This T cell receptor (beta chain) is drawn from a study of cytomegalovirus exposure and HLA in healthy donors (dated by TCRdb to 2015 to 2018). Regarding the complete study: According to an earlier analysis of a few hundred of the donors, about 179 million T cells yielded 95 million to 140 million unique TCR beta sequences and 276 Gb of sequence data. Roughly 300 gigabases of sequencing data and tens of millions of unique TCR sequences were included in an early release covering about 620 HLA-typed donors. Among the approximately 400 genotyped donors, under 90% belonged to the genetic ancestry cluster associated with self-reported Caucasian donors. The study aimed to test whether signatures of past pathogen exposure could be identified by cataloging public T cell receptors. The study profiled the T cell repertoires of 550 to 700 subjects by immunosequencing and related them to cytomegalovirus serostatus. Along with the approximately 620-subject first cohort, a separate validation cohort of 120 different subjects was used. The study combined high-throughput TCR immunosequencing, statistical association of individual TCRs with disease status, and machine learning to predict cytomegalovirus infection status. To study patterns of TCR occurrence, a later analysis re-analyzed previously published TCR beta repertoires from 500 to 850 donors and added high-resolution HLA genotyping. Rather than using new phenotypic data, the later analysis identified candidate immune exposures from TCR beta sequences and from how often those sequences occurred across donors. An earlier analysis of fewer than 750 of the donors used high-throughput TCR beta sequencing to judge whether each TCR beta V gene segment behaved as functional or pseudogenic. Donor age, sex, ethnicity and CMV serostatus were collected together with the repertoire data. In a later genetic analysis, genome-wide SNP genotypes for about three fifths of the roughly 670 donors were used, and that subset was treated as a discovery cohort. Every discovery cohort repertoire had been produced on one sequencing platform. Both class I and class II loci were covered by HLA typing, at four-digit resolution. Typing coverage differed by locus: A, B, C, DRB1 and DQB1 were typed in roughly 620-640 donors, DQA1 in about 560, DPA1 in nearly 610, and DPB1 in 472. Because of strong linkage in the cohort, five DR-DQ haplotypes were treated as single units for association and clustering. On average, around 240,000 unique TCR beta nucleotide sequences were sequenced per donor among several hundred genotyped donors of the cohort, with 15% to 20% of those sequences being non-productive. Summary of the overall study and its limitations: An association between a missense DCLRE1C variant and V-gene and J-gene trimming of TCR beta chains was found in a later genetic analysis and replicated in an independent cohort. Specific HLA alleles were associated with roughly 17,000 TCR beta sequences at a false discovery rate of 0.05 in a later analysis. A later genetic analysis reported fewer N-insertions in productive TCRs among donors in an Asian-associated ancestry cluster than the roughly 650-donor mean. Assigning TCR associations to individual alleles was difficult when HLA alleles, especially DR and DQ, strongly co-occurred. In a later analysis, HLA-associated TCR beta chains showed more clonal expansion and lower generation probabilities than non-associated chains that were equally common. The authors suggested that the approach could potentially be extended to other disease states and immunological phenotypes. The study listed 150 to 200 TCR beta chains as associated with cytomegalovirus. The classifier was reported to diagnose cytomegalovirus status with high specificity and sensitivity in both the original and validation cohorts. Only TCR beta chains were sequenced in this cohort, and the absence of alpha or paired-chain data limited detectable features. Most TCR sequences were seen in very few donors, while some public TCRs were found in many individuals. Most CMV-associated TCR beta chains appeared to be HLA-restricted in a later analysis, and the HLA associations seemed to be driven largely by CMV exposure. The earlier analysis of 450 to 700 of the donors excluded some 15 rarely observed V segments, including chromosome 9 orphons, because counts were too low. A further reported finding was that TCR beta sequences accurately predicted the HLA-A and HLA-B alleles for most subjects in the first cohort. Presence/absence analyses assumed roughly uniform sequencing depth across donors, an assumption that may not hold. According to a later analysis, TCR association rates differed among HLA loci, with DRB1 alleles showing the most associated TCRs and HLA-C alleles showing the fewest. Because HLA typing was missing for some donors at each locus, association tests included only the typed subset. The 87-base-pair reads could not distinguish some IMGT-functional V segments, including TRBV6-2 and TRBV6-3, so those segments were excluded. Several of the top co-occurrence clusters appeared to be linked to parvovirus B19, influenza, CMV and Epstein-Barr virus, according to a later analysis. In vitro tests confirmed that three of the cytomegalovirus-associated TCR beta chains recognize cytomegalovirus antigens. An earlier analysis of approximately 600 of the donors showed that most TCR beta V segments appeared in productive rearrangements either about 90% or about 30% of the time, which broadly matched IMGT annotations. Linkage disequilibrium might explain the correlated functional status among segregating V segments, but an unknown experimental factor could not be excluded. Immune exposure information for the cohort was limited to CMV serostatus. A cluster of highly shared sequence variants was judged likely to represent a technical artifact of the sequencing pipeline.

The cohort comprised under 700 healthy bone marrow donors. At the time of sampling, all cohort members were nominally healthy, though unrecorded immune exposures were likely present. The donor was CMV seropositive and belonged to the group of 250 to 300 seropositive cohort members. A peripheral blood sample was collected from each donor, and TCR beta sequencing was performed on peripheral blood mononuclear cells. The Qiagen DNeasy Blood Extraction Kit was used to extract genomic DNA from the blood cell samples. As regards this clone: Its antigen remains unidentified. No clone much larger than this one lies a single base away; base qualities are absent.

The CDR3 covers 14 residues, taking in both the cysteine and the phenylalanine. Only CDR3 DNA is held: 42 bases, read in frame from base 1. CDR1 MGHRA and CDR2 YSYEKL are derived from the germline V gene. V loses 5 bases at its end and J loses 5 bases; junction bases beyond the gene matches: 8. The library was built by means of the immunoSEQ multiplex PCR assay. A mixture of 60 forward primers for TCR Vbeta segments and 13 reverse primers for TCR Jbeta segments was used in the multiplex PCR. A multiplex PCR assay on genomic DNA amplified the CDR3 region of rearranged TCR beta genes. The Illumina HiSeq System was used to sequence the amplified TCR beta libraries as 87-base-pair reads. Turning to the authors' computational methods: A later analysis counted some 74 million unique TCR beta chains across the 550 to 750 repertoires, and roughly 9.9 million of these chains were shared by at least two donors. A nearest-neighbor algorithm error-corrected the raw reads and collapsed the reads into unique sequences, merging closely related sequences to remove PCR and sequencing errors. CDR3 sequences were aligned to IMGT reference sequences to assign V, D and J gene segments. For a sequence to be retained, at least a six-nucleotide match to both a V gene segment and a J gene segment was required. A rearrangement was called productive if the CDR3 had no stop codons and remained in frame with V and J, and every other rearrangement was called non-productive. CDR3 was defined by IMGT convention, running from the second conserved V-encoded cysteine to the conserved J-encoded phenylalanine. The earlier analysis of a few hundred of the donors excluded sequences that lacked an unambiguous match to a single V gene segment. An earlier analysis of several hundred of the donors classified V segments as functional when productive rearrangements were above 56.7% and as segregating when the standard deviation between donors was above 5%. A statistical classification framework was built for diagnosing cytomegalovirus status from the catalog of TCR beta chain sequences. V and J gene assignment, in a later analysis, came from comparing TCR nucleotide sequences with IMGT/GENE-DB human TR gene sequences. In a later analysis, CDR3 sequences and most-parsimonious VDJ recombination scenarios were assigned using the TCRdist pipeline. A later analysis defined each TCR beta chain by its CDR3 amino acid sequence plus V-gene family, and excluded reads lacking a unique V-gene family. To address suspected cross-contamination and a sequencing artifact, a later analysis removed approximately 590 highly shared, low-generation-probability nucleotide sequences. In a later analysis, a clonal expansion index was calculated for each public chain from normalized within-repertoire ranks of inferred template counts. In a later analysis, generation probabilities were computed using a VDJ recombination model fitted to out-of-frame rearrangements, and the results were checked against IGoR. Hypergeometric tests were used in a later analysis to score TCR-TCR, TCR-HLA and TCR-CMV co-occurrence, with a repertoire-size bias correction applied to the TCR pairs. In a later analysis, false discovery rates were estimated by permuting HLA or CMV assignments 20 times. In a later analysis, co-occurring TCRs were grouped with DBSCAN, and TCRdist sequence similarity was added when clustering was performed within HLA-allele-positive subsets. For co-occurrence clustering, repertoires with fewer than 30,000 or more than 120,000 public chains were excluded, along with 4 to 6 repertoires with anomalous nucleotide sharing. Entries here come from immuneACCESS through TCRdb and include only in-frame sequences with V and J called. Some clones fail to appear in such tables; in the studies checked, an unresolved V gene covers under half of the shortfall, and the cause of the remainder is unknown. The V and J calls and clone size are taken from that table; D and trimming were inferred from the DNA. Present in this sample are over 70,000 clones, roughly 67% of which were seen just once. The ten most abundant clones make up roughly 21% of the sample.

The source material was PBMCs. The rearrangement combines TRBV4-1 with TRBJ1-1, and 7 junction bases match TRBD1. The sequence was obtained from a woman aged 45-60 years in good health and CMV-seropositive. The DNA reads as follows: TGCGCCAGCAGCTACATGACAGGGTCTACTGAAGCTTTCTTT. Its coded protein is CASSYMTGSTEAFF.